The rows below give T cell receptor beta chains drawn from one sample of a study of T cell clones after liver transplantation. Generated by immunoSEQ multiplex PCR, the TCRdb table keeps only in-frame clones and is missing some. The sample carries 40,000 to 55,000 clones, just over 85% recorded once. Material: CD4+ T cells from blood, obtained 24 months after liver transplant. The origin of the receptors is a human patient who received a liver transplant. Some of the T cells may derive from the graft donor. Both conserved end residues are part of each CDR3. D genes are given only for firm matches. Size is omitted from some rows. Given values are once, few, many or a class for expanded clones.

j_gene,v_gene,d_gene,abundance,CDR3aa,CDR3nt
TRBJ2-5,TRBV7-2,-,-,CASSQQNLKTQYF,TGTGCCAGCAGCCAACAGAACCTCAAGACCCAGTACTTC
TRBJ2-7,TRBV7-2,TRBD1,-,CASSQDRGRYEQYF,TGTGCCAGCAGCCAAGACAGGGGACGGTACGAGCAGTACTTC
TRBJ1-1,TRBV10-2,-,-,CASSPGRQNTEAFF,TGCGCCAGCAGTCCAGGACGTCAGAACACTGAAGCTTTCTTT
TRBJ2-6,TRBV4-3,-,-,CASSSGHLASGANVLTF,TGCGCCAGCAGTTCAGGGCATCTCGCGTCTGGGGCCAACGTCCTGACTTTC
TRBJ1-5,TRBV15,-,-,CATSRDISQPQHF,TGTGCCACCAGCAGAGATATTAGCCAGCCCCAGCATTTT
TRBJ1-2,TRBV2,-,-,CASSRDTSRDGYTF,TGTGCCAGCAGCCGGGACACCTCAAGAGATGGCTACACCTTC
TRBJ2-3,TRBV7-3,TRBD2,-,CASSFIAGKGADTQYF,TGTGCCAGCAGCTTTATAGCGGGGAAGGGGGCAGATACGCAGTATTTT
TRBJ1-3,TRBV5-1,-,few,CASSPGRTNSGNTIYF,TGCGCCAGCAGCCCTGGACGGACGAACTCTGGAAACACCATATATTTT
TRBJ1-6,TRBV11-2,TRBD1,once,CASSLEDRGNSPLHF,TGTGCCAGCAGCTTAGAGGACAGGGGGAATTCACCCCTCCACTTT
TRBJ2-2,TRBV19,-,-,CASSKSQNTGELFF,TGTGCCAGTAGTAAAAGCCAGAACACCGGGGAGCTGTTTTTT
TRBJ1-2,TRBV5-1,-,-,CASSLDEGGYGYTF,TGCGCCAGCAGCTTGGACGAAGGAGGCTATGGCTACACCTTC
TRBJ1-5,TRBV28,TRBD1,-,CASRPGTANQPQHF,TGTGCCAGCAGACCCGGGACAGCAAATCAGCCCCAGCATTTT
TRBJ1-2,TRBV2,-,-,CASSEEEGYTF,TGTGCCAGCAGTGAGGAAGAAGGCTACACCTTC
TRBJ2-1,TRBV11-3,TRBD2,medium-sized,CASSQGLAGGRNEQFF,TGTGCCAGCAGCCAGGGACTAGCGGGAGGAAGAAATGAGCAGTTCTTC
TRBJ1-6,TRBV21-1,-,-,CASSKDGQGTTYNSPLHF,TGTGCCAGCAGCAAAGATGGCCAGGGGACGACTTATAATTCACCCCTCCACTTT
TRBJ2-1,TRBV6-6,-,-,CASRSGSHEQFF,TGTGCCAGCCGGTCAGGGTCCCATGAGCAGTTCTTC
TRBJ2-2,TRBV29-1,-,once,CSVRIRTQGTGELFF,TGCAGCGTTCGTATCCGGACTCAGGGCACCGGGGAGCTGTTTTTT